Listed here is a single T cell receptor beta chain. Its antigen is undetermined. CDR3 size: 15 residues. From germline, CDR1 is MNHNS and CDR2 SASEGT. Bulk and single-cell libraries used iRepertoire multiplex PCR with TCR subtype-specific primers. TCRdb reprocessed the multiplex PCR reads and keeps a single row for each CDR3 protein, giving no DNA. Its listing shows about 5,500 distinct CDR3 sequences. This specimen comes from a study of T cells in severe cutaneous drug reactions. About the research overall: Culprit drug assignment used the Naranjo algorithm and the ALDEN algorithm. Study-level results: Blister cells averaged roughly 29% and PBMC roughly 5.5% TRBV12-4 in carbamazepine-induced Stevens-Johnson syndrome or toxic epidermal necrolysis patients. A public TCRbeta CDR3 appeared in all seven CBZ-SJS/TEN blister samples, averaging about 15%.

Sequenced patients had Stevens-Johnson syndrome or toxic epidermal necrolysis caused by carbamazepine. The genes are TRBV6-1 and TRBJ2-1; TCRdb picks TRBD1, but there is no DNA to check that call. This TCR derives from a human donor with a severe cutaneous adverse drug reaction. The specimen sequenced was PBMCs. CDR3 sequence reads: CASSDPGLGHNEQFF.